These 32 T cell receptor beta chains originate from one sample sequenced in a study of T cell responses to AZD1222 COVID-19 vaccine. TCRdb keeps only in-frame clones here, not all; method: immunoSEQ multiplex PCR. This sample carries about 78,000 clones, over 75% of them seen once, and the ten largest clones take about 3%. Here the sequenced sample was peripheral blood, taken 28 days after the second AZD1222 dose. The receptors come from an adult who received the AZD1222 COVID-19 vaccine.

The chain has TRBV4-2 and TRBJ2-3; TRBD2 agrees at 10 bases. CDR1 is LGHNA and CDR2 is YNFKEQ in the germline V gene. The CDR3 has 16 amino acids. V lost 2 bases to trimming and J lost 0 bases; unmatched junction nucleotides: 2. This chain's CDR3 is CASSQIAGGSTDTQYF. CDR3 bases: TGTGCCAGCAGCCAAATAGCGGGGGGTAGCACAGATACGCAGTATTTT.

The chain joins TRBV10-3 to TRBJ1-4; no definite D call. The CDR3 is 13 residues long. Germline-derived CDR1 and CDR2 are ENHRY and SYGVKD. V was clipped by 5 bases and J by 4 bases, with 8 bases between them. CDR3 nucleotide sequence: TGTGCCATCAGTATCGCGATTAATGAAAAACTGTTTTTT. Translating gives CAISIAINEKLFF.

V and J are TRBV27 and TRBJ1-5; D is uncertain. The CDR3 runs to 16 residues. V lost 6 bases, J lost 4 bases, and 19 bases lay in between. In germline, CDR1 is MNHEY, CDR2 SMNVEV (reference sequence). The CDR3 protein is CASSPRRHTTNQPQHF. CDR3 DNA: TGTGCCAGCAGCCCTCGGAGACATACCACAAATCAGCCCCAGCATTTT.

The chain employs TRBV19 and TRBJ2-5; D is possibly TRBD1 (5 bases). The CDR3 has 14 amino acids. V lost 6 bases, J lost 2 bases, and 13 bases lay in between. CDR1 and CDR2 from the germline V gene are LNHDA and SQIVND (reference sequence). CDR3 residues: CASRSDRQQETQYF. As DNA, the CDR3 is TGTGCCAGTAGAAGCGACAGACAACAAGAGACCCAGTACTTC.

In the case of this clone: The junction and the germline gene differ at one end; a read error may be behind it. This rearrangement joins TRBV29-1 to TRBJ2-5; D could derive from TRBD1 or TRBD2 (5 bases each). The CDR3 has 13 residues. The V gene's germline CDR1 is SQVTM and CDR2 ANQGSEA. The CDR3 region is CSFEGQVGETQYF. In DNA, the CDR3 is TGCAGCTTTGAGGGGCAGGTCGGTGAGACCCAGTACTTC.

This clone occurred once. CDR3 nucleotide sequence: TGTGCCAGCAGCCCCAGTGGGGGGGGAGGGAAAGGCTACACCTTC. It specifies CASSPSGGGGKGYTF. The genes are TRBV7-6 and TRBJ1-2, with TRBD1 as a possible D gene (5 bases). The germline CDR1 and CDR2 sequences are SGHVS and FNYEAQ. The CDR3 loop spans 15 amino acids. The V gene lost 5 bases and the J gene lost 8 bases, with 21 bases spanning the gap.

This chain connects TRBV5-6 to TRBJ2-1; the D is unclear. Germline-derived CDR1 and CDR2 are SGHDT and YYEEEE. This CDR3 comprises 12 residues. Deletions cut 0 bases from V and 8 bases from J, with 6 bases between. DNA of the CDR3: TGTGCCAGCAGCTTGGTCGAGTATGAGCAGTTCTTC. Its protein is CASSLVEYEQFF.

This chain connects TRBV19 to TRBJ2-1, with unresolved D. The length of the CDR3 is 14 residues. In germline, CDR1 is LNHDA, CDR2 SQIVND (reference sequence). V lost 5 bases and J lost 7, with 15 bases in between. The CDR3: CASSLTAVQNEQFF. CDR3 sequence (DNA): TGTGCCAGTAGTCTCACCGCCGTACAAAATGAGCAGTTCTTC.

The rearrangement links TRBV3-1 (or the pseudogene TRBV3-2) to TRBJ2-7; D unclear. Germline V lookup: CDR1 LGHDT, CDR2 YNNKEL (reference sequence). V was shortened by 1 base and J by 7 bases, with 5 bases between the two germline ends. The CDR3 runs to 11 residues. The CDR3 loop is CASSQGDEQYF. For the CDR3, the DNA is TGTGCCAGCAGCCAAGGGGATGAGCAGTACTTC.

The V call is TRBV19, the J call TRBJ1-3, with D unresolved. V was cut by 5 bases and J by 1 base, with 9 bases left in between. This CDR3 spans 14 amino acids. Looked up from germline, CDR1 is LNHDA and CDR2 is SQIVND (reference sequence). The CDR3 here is CASSPTGSGNTIYF. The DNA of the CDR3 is TGTGCCAGTAGTCCGACCGGGTCTGGAAACACCATATATTTT.

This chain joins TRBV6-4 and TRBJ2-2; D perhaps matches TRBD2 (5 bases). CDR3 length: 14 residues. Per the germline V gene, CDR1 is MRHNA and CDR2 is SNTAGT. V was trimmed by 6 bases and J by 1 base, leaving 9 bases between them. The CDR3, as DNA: TGTGCCAGCAGAGCACTAGTGAACACCGGGGAGCTGTTTTTT. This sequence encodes CASRALVNTGELFF.

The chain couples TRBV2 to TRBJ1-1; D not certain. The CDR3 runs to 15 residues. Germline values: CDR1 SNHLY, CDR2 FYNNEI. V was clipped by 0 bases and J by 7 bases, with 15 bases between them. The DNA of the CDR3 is TGTGCCAGCAGTGAAGCGAGGGTGATGGTCGGTGAAGCTTTCTTT. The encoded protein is CASSEARVMVGEAFF.

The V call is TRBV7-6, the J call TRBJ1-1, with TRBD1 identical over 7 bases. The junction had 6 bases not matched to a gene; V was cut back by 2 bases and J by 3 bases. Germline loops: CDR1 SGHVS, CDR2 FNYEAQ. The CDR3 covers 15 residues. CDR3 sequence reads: CASSLRDSWDTEAFF. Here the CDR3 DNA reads TGTGCCAGCAGCTTAAGGGACAGTTGGGACACTGAAGCTTTCTTT.

CDR3 in amino acids: CASSLLTRPYEQYF. The CDR3 DNA follows: TGTGCCAGCAGCTTGCTTACACGGCCCTACGAGCAGTACTTC. The chain has TRBV5-6 and TRBJ2-7; D not resolved. This CDR3 is 14 amino acids long. Germline CDR1 SGHDT, CDR2 YYEEEE. V was cut by 1 base and J by 2 bases, with 10 bases left in between.

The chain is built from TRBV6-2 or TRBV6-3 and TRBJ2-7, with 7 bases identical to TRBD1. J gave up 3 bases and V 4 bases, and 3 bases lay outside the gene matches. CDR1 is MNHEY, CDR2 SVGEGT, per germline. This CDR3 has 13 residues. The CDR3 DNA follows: TGTGCCAGCAGTTCCCCAGGGGGCTACGAGCAGTACTTC. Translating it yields CASSSPGGYEQYF.

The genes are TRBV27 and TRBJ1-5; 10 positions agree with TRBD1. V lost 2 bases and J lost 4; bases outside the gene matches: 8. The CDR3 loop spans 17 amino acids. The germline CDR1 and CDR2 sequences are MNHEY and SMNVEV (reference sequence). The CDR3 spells CASSLREDRGYNQPQHF. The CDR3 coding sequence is TGTGCCAGCAGTTTACGGGAGGACAGGGGGTATAATCAGCCCCAGCATTTT.

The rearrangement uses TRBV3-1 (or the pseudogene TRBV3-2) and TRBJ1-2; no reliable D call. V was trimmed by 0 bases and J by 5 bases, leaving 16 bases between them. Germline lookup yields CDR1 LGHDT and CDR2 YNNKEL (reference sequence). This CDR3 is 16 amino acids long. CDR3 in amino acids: CASSQDILLAGYGYTF. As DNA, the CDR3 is TGTGCCAGCAGCCAAGATATCCTTTTAGCCGGATATGGCTACACCTTC.

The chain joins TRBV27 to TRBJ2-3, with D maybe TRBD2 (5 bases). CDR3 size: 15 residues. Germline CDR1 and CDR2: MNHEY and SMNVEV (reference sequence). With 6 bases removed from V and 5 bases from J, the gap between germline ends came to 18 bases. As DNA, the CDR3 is TGTGCCAGCAGCTCCGGGTTGGGAGTGGGAGATACGCAGTATTTT. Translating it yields CASSSGLGVGDTQYF.

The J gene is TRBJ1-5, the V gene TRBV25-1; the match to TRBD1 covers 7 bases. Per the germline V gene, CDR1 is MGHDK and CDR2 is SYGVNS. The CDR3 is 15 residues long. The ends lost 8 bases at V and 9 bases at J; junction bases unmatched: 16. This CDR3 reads CASSPGQSLGGPQHF. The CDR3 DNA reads TGTGCCAGCTCTCCGGGACAGTCCCTTGGTGGGCCCCAGCATTTT.

CDR3 in DNA: TGTGCCAGCAAGGAACGGGACATAGCTAACGAGCAGTACTTC. It yields the protein CASKERDIANEQYF. The chain couples TRBV6-4 to TRBJ2-7; a weak D match, TRBD1 (6 bases). Trimming removed 7 bases at V and 5 bases at J, with 18 bases between. This CDR3 is built from 14 residues. From germline, CDR1 is MRHNA and CDR2 SNTAGT.

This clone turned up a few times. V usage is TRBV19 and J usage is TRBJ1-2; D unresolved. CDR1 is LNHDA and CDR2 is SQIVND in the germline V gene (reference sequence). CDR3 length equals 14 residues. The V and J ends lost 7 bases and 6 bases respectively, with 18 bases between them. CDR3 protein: CASIPTWKEDGYTF. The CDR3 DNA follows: TGTGCCAGTATCCCGACGTGGAAGGAGGATGGCTACACCTTC.

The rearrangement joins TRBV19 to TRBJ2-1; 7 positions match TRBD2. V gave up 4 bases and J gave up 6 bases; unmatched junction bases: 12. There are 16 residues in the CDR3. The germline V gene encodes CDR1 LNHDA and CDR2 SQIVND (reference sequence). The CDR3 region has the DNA TGTGCCAGTAGTACACCTACCCCAGCGGGGATCAATGAGCAGTTCTTC. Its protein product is CASSTPTPAGINEQFF.

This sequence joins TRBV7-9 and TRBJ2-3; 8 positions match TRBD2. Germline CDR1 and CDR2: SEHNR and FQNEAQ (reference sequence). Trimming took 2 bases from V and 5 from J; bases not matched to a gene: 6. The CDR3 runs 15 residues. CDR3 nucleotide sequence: TGTGCCAGCAGCTTACCCAGCGGGAGTGGAGATACGCAGTATTTT. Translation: CASSLPSGSGDTQYF. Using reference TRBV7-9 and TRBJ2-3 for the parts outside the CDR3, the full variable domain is DTGVSQNPRHKITKRGQNVTFRCDPISEHNRLYWYRQTLGQGPEFLTYFQNEAQLEKSRLLSDRFSAERPKGSFSTLEIQRTEQGDSAMYLCASSLPSGSGDTQYFGPGTRLTVL.

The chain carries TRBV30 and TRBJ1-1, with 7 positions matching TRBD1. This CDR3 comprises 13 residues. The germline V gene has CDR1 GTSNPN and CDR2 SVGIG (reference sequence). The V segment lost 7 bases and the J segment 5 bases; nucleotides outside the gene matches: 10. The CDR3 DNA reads TGTGCCTATTGGCAAGGGGGCCGTACTGAAGCTTTCTTT. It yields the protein CAYWQGGRTEAFF.

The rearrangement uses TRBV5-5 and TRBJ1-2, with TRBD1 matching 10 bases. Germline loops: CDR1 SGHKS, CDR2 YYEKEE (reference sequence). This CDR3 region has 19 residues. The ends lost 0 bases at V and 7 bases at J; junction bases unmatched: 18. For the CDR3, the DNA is TGTGCCAGCAGCTTGGCCGTGTTTAGGGGACAGGGGTCCGCGGGTGGCTACACCTTC. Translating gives CASSLAVFRGQGSAGGYTF.

This CDR3 reads CASSLMGGNHQPQHF. Written as DNA, the CDR3 is TGTGCCAGCAGCCTGATGGGAGGGAACCATCAGCCCCAGCATTTT. V gene TRBV7-2 combines with J gene TRBJ1-5; no reliable D call. Germline loops: CDR1 SGHTA, CDR2 FQGNSA. Trimming pared 5 bases from V and 5 bases from J, leaving 16 bases between. CDR3 length equals 15 residues.

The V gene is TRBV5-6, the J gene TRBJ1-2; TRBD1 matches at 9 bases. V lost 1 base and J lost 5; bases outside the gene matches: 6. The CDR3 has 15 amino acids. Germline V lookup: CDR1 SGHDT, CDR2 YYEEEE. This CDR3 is CASSLTGTGIYGYTF. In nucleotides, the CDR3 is TGTGCCAGCAGCTTGACCGGGACAGGGATTTATGGCTACACCTTC.

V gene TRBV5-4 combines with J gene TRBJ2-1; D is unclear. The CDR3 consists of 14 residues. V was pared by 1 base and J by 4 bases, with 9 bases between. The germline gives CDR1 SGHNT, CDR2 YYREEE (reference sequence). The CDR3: CASSLRADYNEQFF. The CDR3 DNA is TGTGCCAGCAGCTTGAGGGCGGATTACAATGAGCAGTTCTTC.

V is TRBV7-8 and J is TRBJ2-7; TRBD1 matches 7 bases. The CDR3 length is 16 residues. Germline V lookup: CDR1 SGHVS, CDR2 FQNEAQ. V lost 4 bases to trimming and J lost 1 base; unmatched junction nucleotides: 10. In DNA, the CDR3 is TGTGCCAGCAGCTCAATGACAGGGCTGGGGTCCTACGAGCAGTACTTC. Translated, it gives CASSSMTGLGSYEQYF.

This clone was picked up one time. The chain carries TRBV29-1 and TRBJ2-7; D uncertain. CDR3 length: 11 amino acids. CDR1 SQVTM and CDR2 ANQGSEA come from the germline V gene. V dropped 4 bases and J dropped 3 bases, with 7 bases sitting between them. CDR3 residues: CSVALDYEQYF. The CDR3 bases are TGCAGCGTTGCTTTGGACTACGAGCAGTACTTC.

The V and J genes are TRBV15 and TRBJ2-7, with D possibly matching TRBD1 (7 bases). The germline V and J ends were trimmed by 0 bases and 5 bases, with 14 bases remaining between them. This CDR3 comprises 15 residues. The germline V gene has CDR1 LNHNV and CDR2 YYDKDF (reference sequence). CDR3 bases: TGTGCCACCAGCAGAGATCCAGGGGGGAGCGACGAGCAGTACTTC. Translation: CATSRDPGGSDEQYF.

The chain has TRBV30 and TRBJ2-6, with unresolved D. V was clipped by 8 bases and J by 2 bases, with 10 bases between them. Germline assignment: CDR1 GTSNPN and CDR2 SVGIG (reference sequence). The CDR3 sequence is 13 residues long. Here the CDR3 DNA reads TGTGCCCTGGGGATCACTGGGGCCAACGTCCTGACTTTC. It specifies CALGITGANVLTF. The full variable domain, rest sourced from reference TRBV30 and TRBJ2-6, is SQTIHQWPATLVQPVGSPLSLECTVEGTSNPNLYWYRQAAGRGLQLLFYSVGIGQISSEVPQNLSASRPQDRQFILSSKKLLLSDSGFYLCALGITGANVLTFGAGSRLTVL.